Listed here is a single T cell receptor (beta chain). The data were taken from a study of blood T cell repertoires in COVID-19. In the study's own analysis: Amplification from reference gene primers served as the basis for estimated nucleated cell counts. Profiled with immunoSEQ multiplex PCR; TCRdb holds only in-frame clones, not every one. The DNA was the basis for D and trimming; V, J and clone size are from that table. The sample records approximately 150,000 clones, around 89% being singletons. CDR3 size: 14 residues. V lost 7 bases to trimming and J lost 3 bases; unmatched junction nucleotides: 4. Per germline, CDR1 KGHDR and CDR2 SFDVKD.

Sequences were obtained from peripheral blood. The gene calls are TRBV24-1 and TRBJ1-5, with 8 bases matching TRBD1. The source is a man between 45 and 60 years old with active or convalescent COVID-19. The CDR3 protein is CATRATGVNQPQHF. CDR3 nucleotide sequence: TGTGCCACCAGGGCGACAGGGGTCAATCAGCCCCAGCATTTT.